These 24 T cell receptor beta chains originate from one sample sequenced in a study of blood T cells in healthy people across ages. Then a second PCR, running about 7 to 11 cycles, was carried out with a sample-barcoded 5' primer and a J-beta primer mix. TCRdb recomputed calls from the 5' RACE reads with MiXCR, one row per CDR3 protein. Among around 1,500,000 distinct CDR3 sequences listed, roughly 45% were seen once. The sample taken for sequencing was blood. Source of these receptors: a woman aged 18-35 years in good health.

J is TRBJ1-1 and V is TRBV12-3 or TRBV12-4; D is unclear. V was cut by 1 base and J by 5 bases, with 11 bases left in between. CDR3 length: 14 amino acids. CDR3 loop: CASSLERTRTEAFF. CDR3 bases: TGTGCCAGCAGTTTAGAAAGGACGAGGACTGAAGCTTTCTTT.

Remarks on this clonotype: This could be a read error, since a much larger clone is one nucleotide away. The V gene is TRBV29-1, the J gene TRBJ2-1; D is ambiguous. This CDR3 is built from 13 residues. Germline lookup yields CDR1 SQVTM and CDR2 ANQGSEA. Trimming took 2 bases from V and 10 from J, leaving 15 bases between them. CDR3 DNA: TGCAGCGTTGAAACCTGGGCTCCGTACGAGCAGTTCTTC. It specifies CSVETWAPYEQFF.

This rearrangement joins TRBV6-5 to TRBJ1-1; no clear D gene. V lost 5 bases and J lost 1, with 17 bases in between. The CDR3 spans 16 residues. Looked up from germline, CDR1 is MNHEY and CDR2 is SVGAGI. CDR3 residues: CASSNFGRGWNTEAFF. CDR3 bases: TGTGCCAGCAGTAACTTCGGACGGGGATGGAACACTGAAGCTTTCTTT.

On this clonotype itself: Compared with germline, one end of the junction differs, possibly owing to a read error. The chain uses TRBV10-2 and TRBJ1-6, with D unresolved. The germline CDR1 and CDR2 sequences are WSHSY and SAAADI. CDR3 length: 14 amino acids. The CDR3 region is CASKKGSGGSPPHF. The CDR3, as DNA: TGCGCCAGCAAAAAAGGCAGCGGAGGTTCACCCCCCCACTTT.

The genes are TRBV12-3 or TRBV12-4 and TRBJ2-1; 7 bases line up with TRBD2. J lost 6 bases, V lost 6 bases, and 5 bases had no gene match. The CDR3 has 13 amino acids. CDR3 DNA: TGTGCCAGCAGAGCGGGGACCTGCAATGAGCAGTTCTTC. Protein: CASRAGTCNEQFF.

This clonotype showed up just a few times. V usage is TRBV5-1 and J usage is TRBJ2-1; no clear D. CDR3 length: 13 residues. CDR1 is SGHRS, CDR2 YFSETQ, per germline. The ends were cut back, 5 bases at V and 8 bases at J, with 14 bases in the middle. CDR3 DNA sequence: TGCGCCAGCAGAGGGCCCAACCACGATGAGCAGTTCTTC. This codes for CASRGPNHDEQFF.

The chain couples TRBV20-1 to TRBJ1-5, with a tentative D call TRBD1 (5 bases). Germline lookup yields CDR1 DFQATT and CDR2 SNEGSKA (reference sequence). V gave up 5 bases and J gave up 0 bases, with 14 bases separating them. The CDR3 runs 15 residues. CDR3 sequence reads: CSAGPGGSSNQPQHF. The CDR3 DNA follows: TGCAGTGCTGGGCCGGGGGGGTCTAGCAATCAGCCCCAGCATTTT.

This clonotype was detected a few times. The V call is TRBV12-3 or TRBV12-4, the J call TRBJ1-5; maybe TRBD1 (6 bases). The CDR3 is 15 amino acids. The V gene lost 3 bases and the J gene lost 1 base, with 10 bases spanning the gap. The CDR3 spells CASSFGGSSNQPQHF. The CDR3 nucleotides read TGTGCCAGCAGTTTCGGGGGCTCGAGCAATCAGCCCCAGCATTTT.

This rearrangement joins TRBV6-6 to TRBJ1-1; a weak D match, TRBD1 (5 bases). V dropped 2 bases and J dropped 0 bases, with 16 bases sitting between them. The CDR3 spans 17 residues. Germline assignment: CDR1 MNHNY and CDR2 SVGAGI (reference sequence). This CDR3 reads CASSYLELQGMNTEAFF. In DNA form, the CDR3 reads TGTGCCAGCAGTTACCTTGAGTTGCAGGGCATGAACACTGAAGCTTTCTTT.

There are a few counts of this clonotype. The V and J genes are TRBV5-1 and TRBJ1-2; a possible D gene is TRBD1 (6 bases). V shed 3 bases and J shed 4 bases, with 13 bases lying between them. This CDR3 is 14 amino acids long. Germline lookup yields CDR1 SGHRS and CDR2 YFSETQ. The CDR3 DNA reads as TGCGCCAGCAGCTCGGGGGGCAGTTCCTATGGCTACACCTTC. Amino acids: CASSSGGSSYGYTF.

This clonotype was counted a few times. The chain couples TRBV7-2 to TRBJ1-4; 8 positions match TRBD1. This CDR3 has 16 residues. The V and J ends lost 3 bases and 4 bases, in that order; junction bases with no gene match: 7. Germline lookup yields CDR1 SGHTA and CDR2 FQGNSA. CDR3 nucleotide sequence: TGTGCCAGCAGCTTCCAAGGACAGGGTGATAATGAAAAACTGTTTTTT. Translated: CASSFQGQGDNEKLFF.

The chain carries TRBV7-2 and TRBJ1-5, with a weak D call TRBD1 (6 bases). CDR3 length: 15 amino acids. The V end lost 1 base, the J end lost 5 bases, and 12 bases lay between the germline ends. CDR1 is SGHTA, CDR2 FQGNSA, per germline. CDR3 sequence reads: CASSLEGDTYQPQHF. In DNA, the CDR3 is TGTGCCAGCAGCTTAGAAGGGGACACTTATCAGCCCCAGCATTTT.

This rearrangement joins TRBV6-5 to TRBJ2-3; 7 bases fit TRBD1. Trimming at V came to 0 bases and at J to 2 bases, leaving 11 bases not matched to a gene. CDR1 is MNHEY and CDR2 is SVGAGI in the germline V gene. This CDR3 is 18 amino acids long. The CDR3 spells CASSYSMYRTGPTDTQYF. The CDR3 DNA follows: TGTGCCAGCAGTTACTCGATGTACAGGACAGGCCCCACAGATACGCAGTATTTT.

The chain has TRBV7-2 and TRBJ2-2; 9 nucleotides align to TRBD2. The trim removed 6 bases at V and 4 bases at J, leaving 6 bases unmatched. Germline assignment: CDR1 SGHTA and CDR2 FQGNSA. CDR3 length: 15 amino acids. The CDR3 DNA is TGTGCCAGCAGGATAGCGGGAGCCATCACCGGGGAGCTGTTTTTT. It specifies CASRIAGAITGELFF.

This chain joins TRBV4-2 and TRBJ2-5, with a weak D call TRBD1 (5 bases). The CDR3 is made up of 14 amino acids. Germline V gene data show CDR1 as LGHNA and CDR2 as YNFKEQ. V was cut by 3 bases and J by 11 bases, with 19 bases left in between. The CDR3 loop reads CASSQGLFYNEQYF. For the CDR3, the DNA is TGTGCCAGCAGCCAGGGGCTATTCTACAATGAGCAGTACTTC.

This clonotype has only a few counts. This chain links TRBV20-1 with TRBJ2-3; 11 bases are shared with TRBD2. CDR1 and CDR2 from the germline V gene are DFQATT and SNEGSKA (reference sequence). The CDR3 spans 18 residues. Germline trimming cut 0 bases from V and 1 base from J; bases unmatched to any gene: 9. This chain's CDR3 is CSARDRGSGRGGTDTQYF. The CDR3 DNA sequence: TGCAGTGCTAGAGATCGTGGTAGCGGGAGGGGTGGCACAGATACGCAGTATTTT.

The chain employs TRBV5-1 and TRBJ2-7, with 9 bases matching TRBD2. Trimming removed 4 bases from V and 2 bases from J; junction bases left unmatched: 13. In germline, CDR1 is SGHRS, CDR2 YFSETQ. The CDR3 spans 17 residues. This CDR3 reads CASSPEPSGTSAYEQYF. The CDR3 nucleotides read TGCGCCAGCAGCCCGGAGCCTAGCGGGACCTCGGCCTACGAGCAGTACTTC.

This clonotype was detected ten times or more. The genes are TRBV5-1 and TRBJ2-5; no definite D call. V lost 2 bases to trimming and J lost 1 base, with 0 bases between them. Germline CDR1 is SGHRS and CDR2 is YFSETQ. This CDR3 is 11 amino acids long. The CDR3 is CASSFQETQYF. In DNA, the CDR3 is TGCGCCAGCAGCTTCCAAGAGACCCAGTACTTC.

This clonotype was seen a handful of times. CDR3 sequence (DNA): TGTGCCAGCAGCCTAGCCGGGGGCGCCGGGAACACTGAAGCTTTCTTT. Residues: CASSLAGGAGNTEAFF. The chain uses TRBV11-2 and TRBJ1-1; a possible D gene is TRBD1 (6 bases). The V gene lost 5 bases and the J gene lost 1 base, with 17 bases spanning the gap. CDR1 is SGHAT and CDR2 is FQNNGV in the germline V gene. The CDR3 runs to 16 residues.

The chain joins TRBV7-2 to TRBJ2-3; 8 positions match TRBD2. The CDR3 is made up of 15 amino acids. Per germline, CDR1 SGHTA and CDR2 FQGNSA. V shed 1 base, J shed 4 bases, and the junction held 4 bases outside the gene matches. This CDR3 reads CASSLGGLVPDTQYF. Here the CDR3 DNA reads TGTGCCAGCAGCTTAGGGGGACTAGTACCAGATACGCAGTATTTT.

The chain employs TRBV4-1 and TRBJ2-1; D possibly corresponds to TRBD2 (6 bases). Germline V lookup: CDR1 MGHRA, CDR2 YSYEKL. The V gene lost 0 bases and the J gene lost 5 bases, with 11 bases spanning the gap. The CDR3 is 15 amino acids. CDR3 sequence: CASSQEAGRDNEQFF. As DNA, the CDR3 is TGCGCCAGCAGCCAAGAAGCCGGGAGAGACAATGAGCAGTTCTTC.

This clonotype has a handful of counts. The chain employs TRBV2 and TRBJ2-1, with D perhaps TRBD1 or TRBD2 (5 bases each). Per germline, CDR1 SNHLY and CDR2 FYNNEI. This CDR3 comprises 12 residues. Trimming cost V 7 bases and J 9 bases, with 13 bases left between them. For the CDR3, the DNA is TGTGCCAGCACCCTGGTTGGGGGTGAGCAGTTCTTC. It is translated as CASTLVGGEQFF.

The chain has TRBV3-1 and TRBJ1-1; possibly TRBD1 for D (5 bases). Between the trimmed V and J ends, which lost 2 bases and 5 bases, there was a span of 12 bases. This CDR3 spans 14 amino acids. Germline CDR1 is LGHDT and CDR2 is YNNKEL (reference sequence). The CDR3 coding sequence is TGTGCCAGCAGCCAACCAAGGGGACGAACTGAAGCTTTCTTT. Translated, it gives CASSQPRGRTEAFF.

This clonotype was recorded a few times. The rearrangement joins TRBV5-6 to TRBJ1-2; 9 nucleotides agree with TRBD1. The CDR3 has 16 amino acids. J gave up 8 bases and V 3 bases, and 14 bases lay outside the gene matches. Per germline, CDR1 SGHDT and CDR2 YYEEEE. The CDR3 loop is CASSYVSGQGGRGYTF. For the CDR3, the DNA is TGTGCCAGCAGCTACGTATCGGGACAGGGAGGACGAGGCTACACCTTC.